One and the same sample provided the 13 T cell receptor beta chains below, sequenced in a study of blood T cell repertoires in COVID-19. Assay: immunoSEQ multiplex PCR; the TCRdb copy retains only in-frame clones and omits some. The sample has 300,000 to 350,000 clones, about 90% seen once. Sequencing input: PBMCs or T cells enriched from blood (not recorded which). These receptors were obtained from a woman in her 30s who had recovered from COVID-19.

The CDR3: CAMTLMEDLDIYEQYF. In nucleotides, the CDR3 is TGTGCCATGACTTTAATGGAGGACCTAGACATCTACGAGCAGTACTTC. V is TRBV27 and J is TRBJ2-7; perhaps TRBD2 as D (5 bases). The CDR3 is made up of 16 amino acids. Per germline, CDR1 MNHEY and CDR2 SMNVEV (reference sequence). V dropped 10 bases and J dropped 3 bases, with 25 bases sitting between them.

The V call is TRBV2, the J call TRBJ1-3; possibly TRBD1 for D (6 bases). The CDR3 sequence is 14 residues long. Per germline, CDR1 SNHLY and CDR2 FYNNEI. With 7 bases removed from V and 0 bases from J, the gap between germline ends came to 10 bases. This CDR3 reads CASNRVSSGNTIYF. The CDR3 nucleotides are TGTGCCAGCAACAGGGTCAGCTCTGGAAACACCATATATTTT.

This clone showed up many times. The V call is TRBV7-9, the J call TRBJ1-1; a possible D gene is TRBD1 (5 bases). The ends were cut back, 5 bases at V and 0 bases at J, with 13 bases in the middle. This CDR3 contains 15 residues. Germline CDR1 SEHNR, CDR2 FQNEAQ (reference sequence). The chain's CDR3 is CASSQAEGMNTEAFF. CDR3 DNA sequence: TGTGCCAGCAGCCAAGCGGAGGGGATGAACACTGAAGCTTTCTTT.

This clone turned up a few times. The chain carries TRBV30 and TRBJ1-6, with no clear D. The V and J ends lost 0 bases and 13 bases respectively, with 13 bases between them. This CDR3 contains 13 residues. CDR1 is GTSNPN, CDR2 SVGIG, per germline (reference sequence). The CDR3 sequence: CAWSVRSRSPLHF. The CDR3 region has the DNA TGTGCCTGGAGTGTACGATCCCGGTCGCCCCTCCACTTT.

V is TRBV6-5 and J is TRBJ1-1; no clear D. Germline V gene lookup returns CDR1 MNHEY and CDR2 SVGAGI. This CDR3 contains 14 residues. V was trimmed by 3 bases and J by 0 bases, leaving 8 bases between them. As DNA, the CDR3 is TGTGCCAGCAGTTATATCGGGTTGAACACTGAAGCTTTCTTT. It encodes CASSYIGLNTEAFF.

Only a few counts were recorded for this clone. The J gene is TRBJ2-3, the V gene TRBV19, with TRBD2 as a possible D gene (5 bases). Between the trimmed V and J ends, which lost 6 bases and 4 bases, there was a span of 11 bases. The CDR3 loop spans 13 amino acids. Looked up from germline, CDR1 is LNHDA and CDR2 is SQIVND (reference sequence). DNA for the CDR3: TGTGCCAGTAGGTTCGCCGGGGCAGATACGCAGTATTTT. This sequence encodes CASRFAGADTQYF. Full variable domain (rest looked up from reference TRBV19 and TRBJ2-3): DGGITQSPKYLFRKEGQNVTLSCEQNLNHDAMYWYRQDPGQGLRLIYYSQIVNDFQKGDIAEGYSVSREKKESFPLTVTSAQKNPTAFYLCASRFAGADTQYFGPGTRLTVL.

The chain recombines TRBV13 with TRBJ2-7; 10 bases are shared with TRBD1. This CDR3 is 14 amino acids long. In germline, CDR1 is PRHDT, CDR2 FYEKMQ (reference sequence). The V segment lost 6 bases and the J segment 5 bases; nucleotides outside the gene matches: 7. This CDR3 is CASSPGTGVNEQYF. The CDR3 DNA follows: TGTGCCAGCAGTCCCGGGACAGGGGTAAACGAGCAGTACTTC. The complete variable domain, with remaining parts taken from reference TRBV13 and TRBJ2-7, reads AAGVIQSPRHLIKEKRETATLKCYPIPRHDTVYWYQQGPGQDPQFLISFYEKMQSDKGSIPDRFSAQQFSDYHSELNMSSLELGDSALYFCASSPGTGVNEQYFGPGTRLTVT.

The CDR3 loop reads CASSLLWGRSMNTEAFF. For the CDR3, the DNA is TGCGCCAGCAGCTTGCTCTGGGGCAGATCCATGAACACTGAAGCTTTCTTT. The V call is TRBV5-1, the J call TRBJ1-1; a possible D gene is TRBD1 (5 bases). Deletions cut 1 base from V and 0 bases from J, with 16 bases between. The CDR3 spans 17 residues. Germline CDR1 is SGHRS and CDR2 is YFSETQ.

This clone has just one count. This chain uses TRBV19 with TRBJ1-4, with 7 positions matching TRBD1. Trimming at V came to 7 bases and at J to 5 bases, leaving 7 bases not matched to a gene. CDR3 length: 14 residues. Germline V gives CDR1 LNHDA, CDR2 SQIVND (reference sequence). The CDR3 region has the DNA TGTGCCAGTACCGAGGACAGGCTAAATGAAAAACTGTTTTTT. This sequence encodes CASTEDRLNEKLFF.

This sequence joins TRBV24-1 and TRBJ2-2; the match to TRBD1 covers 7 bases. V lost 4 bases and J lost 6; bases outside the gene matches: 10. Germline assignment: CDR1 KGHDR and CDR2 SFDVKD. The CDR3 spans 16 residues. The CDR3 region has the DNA TGTGCCACCAGTGACGGTACGACAGGGTGGGCCGGGGAGCTGTTTTTT. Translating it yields CATSDGTTGWAGELFF.

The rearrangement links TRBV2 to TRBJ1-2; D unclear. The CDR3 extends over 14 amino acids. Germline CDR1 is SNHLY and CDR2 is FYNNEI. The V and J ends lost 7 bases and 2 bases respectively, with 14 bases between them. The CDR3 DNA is TGTGCCAGCACTTCGCGTTTCTTAAACTATGGCTACACCTTC. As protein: CASTSRFLNYGYTF.

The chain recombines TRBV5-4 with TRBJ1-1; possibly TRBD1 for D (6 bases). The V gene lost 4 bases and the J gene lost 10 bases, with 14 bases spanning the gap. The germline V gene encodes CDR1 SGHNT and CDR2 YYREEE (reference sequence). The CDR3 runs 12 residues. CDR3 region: CASSPDSIVAFF. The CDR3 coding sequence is TGTGCCAGCAGCCCGGACAGTATAGTAGCTTTCTTT.

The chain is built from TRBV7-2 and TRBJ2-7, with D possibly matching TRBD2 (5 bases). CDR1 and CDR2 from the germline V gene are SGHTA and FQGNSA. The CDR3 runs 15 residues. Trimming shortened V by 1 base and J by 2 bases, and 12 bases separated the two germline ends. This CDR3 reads CASSLEQRRTYEQYF. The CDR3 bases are TGTGCCAGCAGCTTAGAGCAGCGGAGGACCTACGAGCAGTACTTC.